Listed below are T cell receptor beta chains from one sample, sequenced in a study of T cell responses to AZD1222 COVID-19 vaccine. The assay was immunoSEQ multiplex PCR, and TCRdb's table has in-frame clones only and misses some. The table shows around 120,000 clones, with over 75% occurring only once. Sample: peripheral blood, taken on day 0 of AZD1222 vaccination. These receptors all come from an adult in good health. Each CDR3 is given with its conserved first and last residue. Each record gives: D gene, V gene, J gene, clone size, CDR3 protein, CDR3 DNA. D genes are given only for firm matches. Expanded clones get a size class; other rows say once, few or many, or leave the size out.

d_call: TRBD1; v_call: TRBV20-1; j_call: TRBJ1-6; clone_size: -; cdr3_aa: CSASGQGNSPLHF; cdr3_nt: TGCAGTGCTAGTGGACAGGGAAATTCACCCCTCCACTTT
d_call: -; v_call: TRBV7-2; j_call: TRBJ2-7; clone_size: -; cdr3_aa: CASSLVEGIHYEQYF; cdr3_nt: TGTGCCAGCAGCTTAGTAGAAGGGATCCACTACGAGCAGTACTTC
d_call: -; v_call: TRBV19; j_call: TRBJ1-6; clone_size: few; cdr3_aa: CASSNSGGNSPLHF; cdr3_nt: TGTGCCAGTAGTAACTCCGGCGGTAATTCACCCCTCCACTTT
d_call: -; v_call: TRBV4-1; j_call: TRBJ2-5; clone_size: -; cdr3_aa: CASSQGWGRETQYF; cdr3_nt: TGCGCCAGCAGCCAAGGCTGGGGCCGGGAGACCCAGTACTTC
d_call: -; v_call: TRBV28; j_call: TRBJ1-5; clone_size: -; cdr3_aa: CASSLGSSNQPQHF; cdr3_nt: TGTGCCAGCAGTCTCGGGTCGAGCAATCAGCCCCAGCATTTT
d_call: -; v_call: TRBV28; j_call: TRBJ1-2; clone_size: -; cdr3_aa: CASSFSGRGAYTF; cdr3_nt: TGTGCCAGCAGCTTCTCCGGGCGCGGTGCCTACACCTTC
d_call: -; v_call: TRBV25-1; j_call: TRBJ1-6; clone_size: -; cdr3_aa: CASSDYPGTRGSPLHF; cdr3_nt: TGTGCCAGCAGTGACTATCCAGGGACTCGTGGGTCACCCCTCCACTTT
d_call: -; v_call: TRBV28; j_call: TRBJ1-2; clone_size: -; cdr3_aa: CASSVSAPPNYGYTF; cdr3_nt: TGTGCCAGCAGTGTATCGGCACCGCCGAACTATGGCTACACCTTC
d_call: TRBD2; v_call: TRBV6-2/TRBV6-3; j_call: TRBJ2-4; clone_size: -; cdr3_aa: CASSYDSGRNIQYF; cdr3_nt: TGTGCCAGCAGTTATGACAGCGGGAGAAACATTCAGTACTTC
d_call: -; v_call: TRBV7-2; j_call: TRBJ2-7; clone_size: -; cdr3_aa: CASSTYREAHEQYF; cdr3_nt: TGTGCCAGCAGCACCTACAGGGAGGCCCACGAGCAGTACTTC
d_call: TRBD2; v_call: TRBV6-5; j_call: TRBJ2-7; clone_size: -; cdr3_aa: CASSYLAGAYEQYF; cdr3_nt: TGTGCCAGCAGTTACCTAGCGGGGGCCTACGAGCAGTACTTC
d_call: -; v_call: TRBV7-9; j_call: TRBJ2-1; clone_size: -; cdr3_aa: CASSLEGGRTEQFF; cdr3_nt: TGTGCCAGCAGCTTAGAGGGAGGACGGACTGAGCAGTTCTTC
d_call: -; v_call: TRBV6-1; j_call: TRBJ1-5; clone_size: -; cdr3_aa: CASSENVFLHSNQPQHF; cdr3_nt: TGTGCCAGCAGTGAAAACGTGTTCCTCCATAGCAATCAGCCCCAGCATTTT
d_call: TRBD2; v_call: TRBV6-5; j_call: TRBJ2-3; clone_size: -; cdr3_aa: CASSSGLAGRTDTQYF; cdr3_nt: TGTGCCAGCAGTTCAGGACTAGCGGGGAGGACAGATACGCAGTATTTT
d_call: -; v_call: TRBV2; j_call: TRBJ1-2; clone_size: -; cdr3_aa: CASMTANYGYTF; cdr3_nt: TGTGCCAGCATGACCGCTAACTATGGCTACACCTTC
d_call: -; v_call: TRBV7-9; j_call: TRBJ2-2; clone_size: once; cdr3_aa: CASSLQTGIWYTGELFF; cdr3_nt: TGTGCCAGCAGCTTGCAAACAGGGATTTGGTACACCGGGGAGCTGTTTTTT